The 8 T cell receptor beta chains given below trace back to one sample, sequenced in a study of cytomegalovirus exposure and HLA in healthy donors. PCR was performed using 60 Vbeta and 13 Jbeta primers. Sequencing was performed with immunoSEQ multiplex PCR; in TCRdb, only in-frame clones are kept and a portion is missing. This table lists under 200,000 clones. Sequencing was performed on PBMCs. Receptors were obtained from a woman aged 18 to 35 in good health and CMV-seropositive.

The chain is built from TRBV7-9 and TRBJ1-4; D call uncertain. Germline V gene data show CDR1 as SEHNR and CDR2 as FQNEAQ (reference sequence). The CDR3 contains 13 residues. V lost 4 bases and J 8 bases, leaving 11 bases between the germline ends. This CDR3 reads CASSSSRGEKLFF. Here the CDR3 DNA reads TGTGCCAGCAGCTCCTCTCGCGGGGAAAAACTGTTTTTT.

V usage is TRBV30 and J usage is TRBJ2-1, with D tentatively TRBD1 (6 bases). This CDR3 is 13 amino acids long. The V gene lost 0 bases and the J gene lost 9 bases, with 12 bases spanning the gap. CDR1 is GTSNPN and CDR2 is SVGIG in the germline V gene (reference sequence). The CDR3 sequence: CAWSVLGAGEQFF. The CDR3 coding sequence is TGTGCCTGGAGTGTACTGGGGGCTGGTGAGCAGTTCTTC.

CDR3 sequence (DNA): TGTGCCAGCTCACCACTGACTAGCGGGAGGGGTACTGGGGCCAACGTCCTGACTTTC. Protein: CASSPLTSGRGTGANVLTF. The chain links TRBV18 to TRBJ2-6; 14 bases are a match to TRBD2. This CDR3 is 19 amino acids long. V gave up 1 base and J gave up 2 bases; unmatched junction bases: 4. CDR1 and CDR2 from the germline V gene are KGHSH and LQKENI.

The CDR3 spells CASSASSTSTDTQYF. The CDR3 nucleotides read TGTGCCAGCAGCGCCTCTAGTACCTCCACAGATACGCAGTATTTT. This chain joins TRBV27 and TRBJ2-3; D gene ambiguous. Germline CDR1 MNHEY, CDR2 SMNVEV (reference sequence). Trimming took off 6 bases at V and 2 bases at J, with 15 bases between the two ends. The CDR3 has 15 amino acids.

The chain is built from TRBV2 and TRBJ1-4, with TRBD1 as a possible D gene (6 bases). Trimming removed 6 bases at V and 10 bases at J, with 12 bases between. The CDR3 runs to 12 residues. The V gene's germline CDR1 is SNHLY and CDR2 FYNNEI. The CDR3 here is CASRQGEGKLFF. The CDR3 DNA is TGTGCCAGCAGACAGGGAGAAGGAAAACTGTTTTTT.

The chain links TRBV9 to TRBJ2-3, with D possibly TRBD2 on 5 matching bases. The CDR3 is 15 amino acids. V shed 3 bases and J shed 7 bases, with 18 bases lying between them. CDR1 and CDR2 from the germline V gene are SGDLS and YYNGEE. CDR3 protein: CASSGRGSLGNTQYF. The CDR3 DNA is TGTGCCAGCAGCGGCCGAGGGTCCCTCGGGAATACGCAGTATTTT.

The gene calls are TRBV5-1 and TRBJ2-3; no firm D call. The V and J ends lost 4 bases and 1 base respectively, with 19 bases between them. The germline CDR1 and CDR2 sequences are SGHRS and YFSETQ. The CDR3 runs 17 residues. In nucleotides, the CDR3 is TGCGCCAGCAGCGGCTCGAAGGTGCCCCTAGGCACAGATACGCAGTATTTT. Its protein product is CASSGSKVPLGTDTQYF.

The chain employs TRBV5-6 and TRBJ2-5; 9 nucleotides line up with TRBD1. With V trimmed by 0 bases and J by 1 base, 1 base remained unmatched. The CDR3 is made up of 15 amino acids. Germline lookup yields CDR1 SGHDT and CDR2 YYEEEE. CDR3 bases: TGTGCCAGCAGCTTGGGGGACAGGGCCCAAGAGACCCAGTACTTC. Its translation is CASSLGDRAQETQYF.